This TCR beta chain was retrieved from a study of vaccination effects on CD4 cells after COVID-19. The protocol was immunoSEQ multiplex PCR, while the TCRdb copy is restricted to in-frame clones and leaves out a portion. Among roughly 56,000 clones listed, more than 70% were seen once. The ends lost 11 bases at V and 0 bases at J; junction bases unmatched: 4. Per the germline V gene, CDR1 is MNHEY and CDR2 is SVGAGI. CDR3 length: 14 amino acids. Antigen-specific CD4+ T cells expanded by the ViraFEST assay with viral peptide pools were then sequenced. Isolating CD4+ T cells followed less than 11 days of culture. Vaccine administered to participants consisted of two doses of either BNT162b2 or mRNA-1273. Some 2.2 million PBMC per well received about 9.6 IU/ml IL-2 and roughly 9.2 ug/ml peptides in culture. Overall study findings and caveats: Few convalescent patients, and no early post-infection timepoints, were available to the study. Vaccine- and infection-induced clones showed marked clonal contraction late following vaccination.

This clone turned up a few times. No antigen is known for it. The chain has TRBV6-5 and TRBJ2-6; 7 bases match TRBD1. The source is a human donor who received a COVID-19 vaccine. Sequencing was performed on CD4+ T cells from PBMCs cultured with HCoV-229E spike peptides, taken after COVID-19 vaccination. CDR3 sequence reads: CAGQVSSGANVLTF. The DNA of the CDR3 is TGTGCCGGACAGGTGAGCTCTGGGGCCAACGTCCTGACTTTC.